The rows below give T cell receptor beta chains drawn from one sample of a study of Graves' ophthalmopathy and Graves' hyperthyroidism. Each CDR3 protein is one row after TCRdb ran MiXCR on the multiplex PCR reads. The sample consists of about 400,000 distinct CDR3 sequences, about 17% of them appearing once. Material: peripheral blood. The source of these receptors is a young woman with Graves' ophthalmopathy. Both conserved end residues are part of each CDR3. A D gene is named only where the DNA matches it firmly.

d_gene | v_gene | CDR3aa
TRBD1 | TRBV6-2/TRBV6-3 | CASSSSGTGRNQPQHF
TRBD2 | TRBV7-2 | CASSSLAGFPYEQYF
TRBD1 | TRBV19 | CASTPIGTGADNSPLHF
NA | TRBV10-2 | CASSQGTLAPTGELFF
NA | TRBV28 | CASSPPAGLPNTGELFF
NA | TRBV5-1 | CASSLGALADASETQYF
NA | TRBV7-8 | CASSWSPGGTYEQYF
NA | TRBV6-5 | CASRNRGGENQPQHF
TRBD2 | TRBV28 | CASSLLRQGLAGGPSYEQYF
TRBD2 | TRBV7-7 | CASSPGLAGRAQYF
NA | TRBV27 | CASSSKGVYEQYF
NA | TRBV30 | CAWSAISPGGGYTF
TRBD1 | TRBV12-3/TRBV12-4 | CASSLEQGADTQYF
NA | TRBV6-1 | CASSDLFTPGNEQYF
NA | TRBV12-3/TRBV12-4 | CASSPTAGGYTF
NA | TRBV30 | CAWSDLGPGELFF
NA | TRBV19 | CASRDRPAPNTEAFF
NA | TRBV4-3 | CASSQSIEVLAKNIQYF
NA | TRBV12-3/TRBV12-4 | CASSFSGLNSPLHF
NA | TRBV6-5 | CASSYRVPQGPYEQYF
NA | TRBV12-3/TRBV12-4 | CASSPPGRGPNYEQYF
TRBD1 | TRBV27 | CASSLQGDNSPLHF
NA | TRBV7-9 | CASSLNQAISGELFF
TRBD2 | TRBV30 | CAVAGGRGETQYF
NA | TRBV4-2 | CASSQDYGYTF
TRBD1 | TRBV12-3/TRBV12-4 | CASSLKSQGGHGYTF
TRBD2 | TRBV28 | CASSLSASGSRAEVYEQYF
TRBD1 | TRBV25-1 | CASSETGTIGEQYF
NA | TRBV30 | CAWNVPGDSPLHF
NA | TRBV6-2/TRBV6-3 | CASSPGTPGANVLTF
TRBD1 | TRBV27 | CASSLTRGQEQYF
NA | TRBV6-1 | CASSEGRRRGNQPQHF
NA | TRBV6-5 | CASSYPGPSAYEQYF
NA | TRBV4-3 | CASSRDQGSPLHF
NA | TRBV12-3/TRBV12-4 | CASTPRGGWAKNIQYF
TRBD1 | TRBV6-5 | CASSSRGQGSYEQYF
NA | TRBV6-2/TRBV6-3 | CASSWTYEQYF
NA | TRBV24-1 | CATAGGGPADSNQPQHF
NA | TRBV24-1 | CATGGPNTEAFF
NA | TRBV12-3/TRBV12-4 | CASSNGLTGYEQYF